This T cell receptor (beta chain) is drawn from a study of blood T cell repertoires in COVID-19. Study at large: PBMCs, B-cell-depleted T cells, or T cells provided the cDNA or gDNA that made up the material.

TCRdb's copy holds only in-frame clones and misses some; the assay was immunoSEQ multiplex PCR. Of about 210,000 clones listed, 87% are singletons. Sequenced: PBMCs or T cells enriched from blood (not recorded which). The TCR was taken from a man between 18 and 35 years old with acute COVID-19.

The CDR3 region is CASSLPTGGQETQYF. The CDR3 nucleotides are TGTGCCAGCAGCTTGCCGACAGGGGGCCAAGAGACCCAGTACTTC. The chain joins TRBV5-4 to TRBJ2-5, with 9 bases identical to TRBD1. The CDR3 covers 15 residues. Per germline, CDR1 SGHNT and CDR2 YYREEE (reference sequence). After removal of 1 base from V and 1 base from J, the junction contained 2 bases not matched to a gene.